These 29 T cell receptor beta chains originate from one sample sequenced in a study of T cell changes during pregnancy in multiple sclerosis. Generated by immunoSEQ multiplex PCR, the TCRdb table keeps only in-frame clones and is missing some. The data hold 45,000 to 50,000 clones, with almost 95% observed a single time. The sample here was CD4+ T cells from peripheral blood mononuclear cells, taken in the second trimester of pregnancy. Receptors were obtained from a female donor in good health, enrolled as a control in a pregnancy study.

The CDR3 region has the DNA TGTGCCAGCAGCTTAGTAGGGGGACGAACCGGGGAGCTGTTTTTT. This translates into CASSLVGGRTGELFF. V usage is TRBV7-9 and J usage is TRBJ2-2; weak D call: TRBD1 (6 bases). The CDR3 contains 15 residues. Germline assignment: CDR1 SEHNR and CDR2 FQNEAQ (reference sequence). V dropped 1 base and J dropped 5 bases, with 11 bases sitting between them.

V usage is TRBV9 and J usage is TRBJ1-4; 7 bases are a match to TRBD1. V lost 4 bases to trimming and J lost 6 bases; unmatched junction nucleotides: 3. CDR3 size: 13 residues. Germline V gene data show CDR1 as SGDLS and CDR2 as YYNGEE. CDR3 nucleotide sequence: TGTGCCAGCAGCCCCGGGACAGATGAAAAACTGTTTTTT. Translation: CASSPGTDEKLFF.

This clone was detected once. CDR3 sequence (DNA): TGTGCCAGCAGCTTAACGTTTTTTTCCAGGGGGCTTGACGAGCAGTACTTC. It specifies CASSLTFFSRGLDEQYF. The chain links TRBV7-3 to TRBJ2-7, with 8 positions matching TRBD1. Germline V gives CDR1 SGHTA, CDR2 FQGTGA. CDR3 length: 17 residues. V trimming: 0 bases; J trimming: 5 bases; junction bases outside the gene matches: 12.

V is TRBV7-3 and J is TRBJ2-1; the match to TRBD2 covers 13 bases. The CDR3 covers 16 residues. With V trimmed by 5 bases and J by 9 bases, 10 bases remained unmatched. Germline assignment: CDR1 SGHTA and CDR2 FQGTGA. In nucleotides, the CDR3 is TGTGCCAGCAGCCCGCCGGGACTAGCGGGGCGCGGTGAGCAGTTCTTC. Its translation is CASSPPGLAGRGEQFF. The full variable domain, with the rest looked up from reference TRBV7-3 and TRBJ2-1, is GAGVSQTPSNKVTEKGKYVELRCDPISGHTALYWYRQSLGQGPEFLIYFQGTGAADDSGLPNDRFFAVRPEGSVSTLKIQRTERGDSAVYLCASSPPGLAGRGEQFFGPGTRLTVL.

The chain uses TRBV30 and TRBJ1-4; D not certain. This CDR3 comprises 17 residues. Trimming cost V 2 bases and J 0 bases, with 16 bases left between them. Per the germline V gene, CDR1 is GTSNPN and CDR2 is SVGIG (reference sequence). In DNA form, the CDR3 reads TGTGCCTGGAGTAGCCACAGACGAATTACAACTAATGAAAAACTGTTTTTT. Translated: CAWSSHRRITTNEKLFF.

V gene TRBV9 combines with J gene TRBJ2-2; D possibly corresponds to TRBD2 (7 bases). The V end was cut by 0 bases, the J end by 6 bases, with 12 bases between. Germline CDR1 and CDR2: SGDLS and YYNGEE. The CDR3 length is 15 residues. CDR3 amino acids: CASSVGGGAAGELFF. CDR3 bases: TGTGCCAGCAGCGTAGGAGGGGGGGCCGCCGGGGAGCTGTTTTTT.

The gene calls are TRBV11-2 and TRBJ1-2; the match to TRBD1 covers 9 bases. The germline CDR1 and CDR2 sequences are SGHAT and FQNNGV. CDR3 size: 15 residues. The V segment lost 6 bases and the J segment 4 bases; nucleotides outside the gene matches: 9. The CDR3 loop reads CASSIGDRDAYGYTF. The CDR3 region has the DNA TGTGCCAGCAGTATAGGGGACAGGGACGCCTATGGCTACACCTTC.

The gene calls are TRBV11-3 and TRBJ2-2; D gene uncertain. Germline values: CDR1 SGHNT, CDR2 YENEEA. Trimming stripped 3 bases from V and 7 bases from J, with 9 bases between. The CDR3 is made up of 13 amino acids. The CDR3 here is CASSLFRLGELFF. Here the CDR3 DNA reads TGTGCCAGCAGCTTGTTTAGACTCGGGGAGCTGTTTTTT.

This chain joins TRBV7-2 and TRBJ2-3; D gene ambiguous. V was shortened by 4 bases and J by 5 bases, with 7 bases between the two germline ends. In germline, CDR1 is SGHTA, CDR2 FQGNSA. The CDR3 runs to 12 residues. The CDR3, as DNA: TGTGCCAGCAGCTCGCTAGGAGATACGCAGTATTTT. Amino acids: CASSSLGDTQYF.

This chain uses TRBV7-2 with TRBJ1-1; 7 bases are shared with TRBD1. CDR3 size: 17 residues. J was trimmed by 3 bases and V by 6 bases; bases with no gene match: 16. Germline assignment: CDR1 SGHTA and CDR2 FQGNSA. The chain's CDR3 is CASRLHELTGKYTEAFF. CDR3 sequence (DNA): TGTGCCAGCAGGTTACATGAATTGACAGGGAAGTACACTGAAGCTTTCTTT.

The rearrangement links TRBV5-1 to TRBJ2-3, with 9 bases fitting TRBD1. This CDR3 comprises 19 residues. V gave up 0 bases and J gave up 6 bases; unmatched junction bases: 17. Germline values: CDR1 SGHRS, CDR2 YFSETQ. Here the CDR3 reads CASSLEGGQGRAILDTQYF. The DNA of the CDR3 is TGCGCCAGCAGCTTGGAGGGAGGACAGGGGCGCGCGATATTGGATACGCAGTATTTT.

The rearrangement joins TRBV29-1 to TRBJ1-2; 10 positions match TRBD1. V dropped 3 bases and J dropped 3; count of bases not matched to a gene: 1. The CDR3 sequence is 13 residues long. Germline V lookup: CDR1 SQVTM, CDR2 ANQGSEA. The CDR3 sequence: CSVETGGDYGYTF. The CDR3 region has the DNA TGCAGCGTTGAGACAGGGGGCGACTATGGCTACACCTTC.

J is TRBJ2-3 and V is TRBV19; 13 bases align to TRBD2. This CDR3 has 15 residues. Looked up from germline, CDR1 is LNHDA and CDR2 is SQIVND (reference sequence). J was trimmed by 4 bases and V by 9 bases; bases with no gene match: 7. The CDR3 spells CASVKTSGGPDTQYF. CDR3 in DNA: TGTGCCAGCGTTAAGACTAGCGGGGGGCCAGATACGCAGTATTTT.

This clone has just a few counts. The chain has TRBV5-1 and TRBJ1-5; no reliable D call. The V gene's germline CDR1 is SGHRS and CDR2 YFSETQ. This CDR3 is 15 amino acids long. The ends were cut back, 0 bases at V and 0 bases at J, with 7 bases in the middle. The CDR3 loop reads CASSLDGYSNQPQHF. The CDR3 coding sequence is TGCGCCAGCAGCTTGGACGGGTATAGCAATCAGCCCCAGCATTTT.

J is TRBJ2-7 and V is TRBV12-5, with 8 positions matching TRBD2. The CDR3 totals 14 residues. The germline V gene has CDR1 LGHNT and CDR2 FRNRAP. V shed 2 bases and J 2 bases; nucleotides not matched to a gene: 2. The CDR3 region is CASGLSGGTYEQYF. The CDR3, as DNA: TGTGCTAGTGGTTTGAGCGGGGGAACCTACGAGCAGTACTTC. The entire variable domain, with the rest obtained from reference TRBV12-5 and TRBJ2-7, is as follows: DARVTQTPRHKVTEMGQEVTMRCQPILGHNTVFWYRQTMMQGLELLAYFRNRAPLDDSGMPKDRFSAEMPDATLATLKIQPSEPRDSAVYFCASGLSGGTYEQYFGPGTRLTVT.

CDR3 nucleotides: TGTGCCAGCAGTTACCCTCCAGTCACTGAAGCTTTCTTT. This sequence encodes CASSYPPVTEAFF. This chain links TRBV6-6 with TRBJ1-1, with D unclear. Germline V gene sequence: CDR1 MNHNY, CDR2 SVGAGI (reference sequence). Trimming left V 2 bases short and J 4 bases short, with 8 bases between. There are 13 residues in the CDR3.

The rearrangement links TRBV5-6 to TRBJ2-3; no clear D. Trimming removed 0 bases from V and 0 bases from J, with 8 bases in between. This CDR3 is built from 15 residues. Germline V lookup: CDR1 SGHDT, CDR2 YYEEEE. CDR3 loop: CASSLDLTSTDTQYF. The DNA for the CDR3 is TGTGCCAGCAGCTTGGACCTTACTAGCACAGATACGCAGTATTTT.

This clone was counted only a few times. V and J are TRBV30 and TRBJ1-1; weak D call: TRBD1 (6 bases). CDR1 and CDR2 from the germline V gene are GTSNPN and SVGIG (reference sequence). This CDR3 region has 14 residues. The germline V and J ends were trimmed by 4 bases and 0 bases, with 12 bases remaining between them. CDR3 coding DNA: TGTGCCTGGACCGCGGACAGACTGAACACTGAAGCTTTCTTT. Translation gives CAWTADRLNTEAFF.

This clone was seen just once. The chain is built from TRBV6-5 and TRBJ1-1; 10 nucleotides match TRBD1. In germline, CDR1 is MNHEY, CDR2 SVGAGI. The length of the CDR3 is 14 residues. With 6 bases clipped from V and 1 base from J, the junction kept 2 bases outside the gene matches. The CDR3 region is CASSRDRGNTEAFF. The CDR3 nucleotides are TGTGCCAGCAGCCGGGACAGGGGGAACACTGAAGCTTTCTTT.

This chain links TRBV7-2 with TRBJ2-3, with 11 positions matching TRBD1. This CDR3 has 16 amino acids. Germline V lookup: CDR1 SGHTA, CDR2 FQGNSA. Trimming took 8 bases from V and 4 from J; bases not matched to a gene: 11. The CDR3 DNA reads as TGTGCCAGCGGACAAAATCCGGGACAGGGGGCAGATACGCAGTATTTT. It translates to CASGQNPGQGADTQYF. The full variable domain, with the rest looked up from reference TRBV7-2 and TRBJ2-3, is GAGVSQSPSNKVTEKGKDVELRCDPISGHTALYWYRQSLGQGLEFLIYFQGNSAPDKSGLPSDRFSAERTGGSVSTLTIQRTQQEDSAVYLCASGQNPGQGADTQYFGPGTRLTVL.

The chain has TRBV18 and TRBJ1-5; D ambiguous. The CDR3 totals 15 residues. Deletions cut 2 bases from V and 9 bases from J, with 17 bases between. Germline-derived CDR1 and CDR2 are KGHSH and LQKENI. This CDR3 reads CASSPGSGTNVPQHF. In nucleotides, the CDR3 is TGTGCCAGCTCACCAGGGTCGGGAACAAATGTGCCCCAGCATTTT.

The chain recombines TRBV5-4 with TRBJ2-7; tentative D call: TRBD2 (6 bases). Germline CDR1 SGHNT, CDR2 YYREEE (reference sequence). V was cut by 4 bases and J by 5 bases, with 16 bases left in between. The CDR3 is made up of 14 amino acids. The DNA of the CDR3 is TGTGCCAGCAGCCACTGGCTCGGGGGTGACGAGCAGTACTTC. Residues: CASSHWLGGDEQYF.

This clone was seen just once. CDR3 region: CASSQQGPQGSGNTIYF. CDR3 DNA sequence: TGTGCCAGCTCTCAGCAGGGCCCCCAAGGGTCCGGAAACACCATATATTTT. The V gene is TRBV28, the J gene TRBJ1-3; D perhaps matches TRBD1 (5 bases). This CDR3 has 17 amino acids. Germline values: CDR1 MDHEN, CDR2 SYDVKM. The V end was cut by 8 bases, the J end by 4 bases, with 24 bases between. The full variable domain, its missing parts supplied by reference TRBV28 and TRBJ1-3, is DVKVTQSSRYLVKRTGEKVFLECVQDMDHENMFWYRQDPGLGLRLIYFSYDVKMKEKGDIPEGYSVSREKKERFSLILESASTNQTSMYLCASSQQGPQGSGNTIYFGEGSWLTVV.

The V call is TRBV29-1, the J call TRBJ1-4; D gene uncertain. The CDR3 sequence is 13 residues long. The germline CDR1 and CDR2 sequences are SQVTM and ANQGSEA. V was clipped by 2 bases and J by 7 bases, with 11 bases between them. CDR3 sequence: CSVEPGIGEKLFF. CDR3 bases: TGCAGCGTTGAACCGGGGATCGGTGAAAAACTGTTTTTT.

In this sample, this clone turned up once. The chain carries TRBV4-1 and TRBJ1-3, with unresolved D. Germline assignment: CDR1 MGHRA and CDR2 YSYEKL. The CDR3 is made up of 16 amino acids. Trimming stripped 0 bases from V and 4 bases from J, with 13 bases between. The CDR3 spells CASSQEGRLMGNTIYF. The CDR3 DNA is TGCGCCAGCAGCCAAGAAGGCAGGTTGATGGGAAACACCATATATTTT.

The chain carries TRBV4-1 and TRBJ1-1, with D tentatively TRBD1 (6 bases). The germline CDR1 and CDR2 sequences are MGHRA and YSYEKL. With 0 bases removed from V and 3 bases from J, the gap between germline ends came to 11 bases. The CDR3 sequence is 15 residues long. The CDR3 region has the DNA TGCGCCAGCAGCCAAGAAGTCAGGGGCTACACTGAAGCTTTCTTT. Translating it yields CASSQEVRGYTEAFF.

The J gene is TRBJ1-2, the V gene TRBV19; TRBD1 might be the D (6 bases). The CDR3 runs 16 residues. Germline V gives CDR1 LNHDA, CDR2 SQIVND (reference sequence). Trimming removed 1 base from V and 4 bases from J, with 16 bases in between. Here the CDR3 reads CASSIGEDRAFYGYTF. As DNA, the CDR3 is TGTGCCAGTAGTATAGGTGAGGACAGAGCCTTCTATGGCTACACCTTC.

CDR3 region: CAISDRGLAQPQHF. The DNA of the CDR3 is TGTGCCATTTCCGACAGGGGCTTAGCTCAGCCCCAGCATTTT. J is TRBJ1-5 and V is TRBV19, with 8 bases fitting TRBD1. The CDR3 covers 14 residues. CDR1 and CDR2 (germline): LNHDA, SQIVND (reference sequence). The V segment lost 10 bases and the J segment 6 bases; nucleotides outside the gene matches: 11.

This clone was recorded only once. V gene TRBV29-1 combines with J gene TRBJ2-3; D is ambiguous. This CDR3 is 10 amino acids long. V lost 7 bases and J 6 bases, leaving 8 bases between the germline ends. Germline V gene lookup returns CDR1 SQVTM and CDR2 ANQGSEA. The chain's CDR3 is CSGGRDTQYF. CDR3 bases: TGCAGCGGAGGTAGGGATACGCAGTATTTT.